This TCR beta chain is drawn from a study of blood T cell dynamics during melanoma immunotherapy. Study-wide background: Standard first-line treatment here was pembrolizumab or nivolumab plus ipilimumab in metastatic melanoma.

As for this clone: The target antigen is unknown.

Whole-study findings and limits: Whether repertoire-driving clones were melanoma-specific could not be determined.

Documented time point: week 3, after first cycle of checkpoint inhibitor. Prior systemic cancer therapy, immunosuppressant use and other active malignancies excluded patients. Sequenced by immunoSEQ multiplex PCR; TCRdb stores in-frame clones only, minus some. The sample lists about 15,000 clones; roughly nine tenths were seen once. CDR1 and CDR2 from the germline V gene are SGHVS and FNYEAQ. V was trimmed by 1 base and J by 2 bases, leaving 9 bases between them. This CDR3 has 14 amino acids. The receptor was derived from a human donor with melanoma. V usage is TRBV7-6 and J usage is TRBJ2-7; D is unresolved. The input for sequencing was blood, taken from a patient treated with checkpoint blockade. The chain's CDR3 is CASSLVRGPYEQYF. Written as DNA, the CDR3 is TGTGCCAGCAGCTTAGTCCGAGGACCCTACGAGCAGTACTTC.